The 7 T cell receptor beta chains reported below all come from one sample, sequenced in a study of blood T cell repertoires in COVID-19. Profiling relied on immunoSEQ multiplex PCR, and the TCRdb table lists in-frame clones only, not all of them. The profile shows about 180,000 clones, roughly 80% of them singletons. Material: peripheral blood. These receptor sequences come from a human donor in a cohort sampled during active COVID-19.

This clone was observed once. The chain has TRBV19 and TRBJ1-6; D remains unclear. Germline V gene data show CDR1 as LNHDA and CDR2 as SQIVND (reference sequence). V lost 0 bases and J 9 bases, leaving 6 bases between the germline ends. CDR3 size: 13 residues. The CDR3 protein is CASSIEGSSPLHF. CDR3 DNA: TGTGCCAGTAGTATAGAAGGGAGTTCACCCCTCCACTTT.

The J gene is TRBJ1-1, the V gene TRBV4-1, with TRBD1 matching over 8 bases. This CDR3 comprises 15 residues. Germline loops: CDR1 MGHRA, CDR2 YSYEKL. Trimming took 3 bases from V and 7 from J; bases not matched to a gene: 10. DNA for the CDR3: TGCGCCAGCAGCCAGGTCGACAGGGGCGACAATGAAGCTTTCTTT. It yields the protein CASSQVDRGDNEAFF.

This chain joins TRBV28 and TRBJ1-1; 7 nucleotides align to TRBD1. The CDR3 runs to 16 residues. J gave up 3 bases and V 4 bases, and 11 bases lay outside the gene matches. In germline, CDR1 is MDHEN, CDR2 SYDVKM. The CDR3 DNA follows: TGTGCCAGCAGTTCCCCTTCCGACAGGGCCTACACTGAAGCTTTCTTT. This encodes CASSSPSDRAYTEAFF.

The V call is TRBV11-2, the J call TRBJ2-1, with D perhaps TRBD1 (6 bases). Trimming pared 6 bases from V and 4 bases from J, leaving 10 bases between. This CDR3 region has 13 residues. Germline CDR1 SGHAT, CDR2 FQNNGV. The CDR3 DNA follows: TGTGCCAGCAGTATTACAGGGTACAATGAGCAGTTCTTC. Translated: CASSITGYNEQFF.

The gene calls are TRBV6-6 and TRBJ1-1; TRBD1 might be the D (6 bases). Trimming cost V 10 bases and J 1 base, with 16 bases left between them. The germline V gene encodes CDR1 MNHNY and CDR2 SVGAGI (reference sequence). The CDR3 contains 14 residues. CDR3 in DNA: TGTGCCACCGAAAAGAGGGGGGGGAACACTGAAGCTTTCTTT. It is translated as CATEKRGGNTEAFF.

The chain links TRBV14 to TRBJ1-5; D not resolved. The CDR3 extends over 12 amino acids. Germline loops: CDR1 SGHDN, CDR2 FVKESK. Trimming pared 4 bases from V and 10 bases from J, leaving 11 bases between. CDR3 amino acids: CASSRGLGPQHF. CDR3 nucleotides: TGTGCCAGCAGCCGAGGACTAGGACCCCAGCATTTT.

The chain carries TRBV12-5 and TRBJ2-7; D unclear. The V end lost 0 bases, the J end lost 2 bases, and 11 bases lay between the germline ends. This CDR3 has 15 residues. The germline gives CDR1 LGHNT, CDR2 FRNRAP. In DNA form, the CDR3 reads TGTGCTAGTGGTTTGGTACTTGGCGGAGCCTACGAGCAGTACTTC. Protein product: CASGLVLGGAYEQYF. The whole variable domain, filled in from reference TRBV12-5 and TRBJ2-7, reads DARVTQTPRHKVTEMGQEVTMRCQPILGHNTVFWYRQTMMQGLELLAYFRNRAPLDDSGMPKDRFSAEMPDATLATLKIQPSEPRDSAVYFCASGLVLGGAYEQYFGPGTRLTVT.